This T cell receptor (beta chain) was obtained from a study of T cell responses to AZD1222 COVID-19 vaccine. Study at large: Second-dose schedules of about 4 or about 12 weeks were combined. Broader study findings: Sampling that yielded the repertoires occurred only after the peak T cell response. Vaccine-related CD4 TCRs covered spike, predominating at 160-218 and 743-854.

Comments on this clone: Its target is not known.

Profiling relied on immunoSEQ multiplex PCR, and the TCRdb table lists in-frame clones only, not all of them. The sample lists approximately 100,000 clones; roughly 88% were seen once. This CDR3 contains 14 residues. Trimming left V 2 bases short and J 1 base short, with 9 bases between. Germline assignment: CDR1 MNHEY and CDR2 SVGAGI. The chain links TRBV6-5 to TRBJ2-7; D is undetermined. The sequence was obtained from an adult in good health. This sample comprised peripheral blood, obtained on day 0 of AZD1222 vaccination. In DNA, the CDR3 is TGTGCCAGCAGTTACAAGACAAATTCCTACGAGCAGTACTTC. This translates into CASSYKTNSYEQYF.